This TCR beta chain was found in a study of shared clonotypes between healthy human individuals. On the study more broadly: CD4 naive and memory got three plates each, CD8 naive two, CD8 memory one.

TCRdb's copy holds only in-frame clones and misses some; the assay was immunoSEQ multiplex PCR. The table has roughly 2,000,000 clones, about 94% seen once. The V end was cut by 4 bases, the J end by 8 bases, with 8 bases between. This CDR3 spans 11 amino acids. The germline V gene encodes CDR1 MRHNA and CDR2 SNTAGT. The naive CD8 population came from CD45RO-negative cells selected for CCR7, without terminally differentiated effector memory CD45RA+ cells. Material for sequencing was naive CD8+ T cells from PBMCs. This TCR derives from a man aged 18 to 35 in good health. Some clones in this sample may be carry-over from other donors' samples. The chain joins TRBV6-4 to TRBJ1-2, with no clear D. CDR3 in DNA: TGTGCCAGCAGTGGTGTGGGAGGCTACACCTTC. Translated, it gives CASSGVGGYTF.